These 2 T cell receptor beta chains were all obtained from the same sample, sequenced in a study of blood T cells in healthy people across ages. A sample-barcoded 5' primer and a J-beta primer mix were used in a second PCR of roughly 6 to 11 cycles. A single record per CDR3 protein comes from TCRdb applying MiXCR to the 5' RACE reads. Of fewer than 800,000 distinct CDR3 sequences listed, around 21% are singletons. Sequenced material: blood. Every receptor here comes from a man in his sixties or seventies in good health.

The chain links TRBV7-2 to TRBJ2-5; tentatively, D is TRBD1 (5 bases). The germline V gene has CDR1 SGHTA and CDR2 FQGNSA. With 4 bases removed from V and 5 bases from J, the gap between germline ends came to 17 bases. The CDR3 consists of 15 residues. This CDR3 is CASSSARVLSETQYF. The CDR3 nucleotides are TGTGCCAGCAGCTCGGCCAGGGTACTTTCGGAGACCCAGTACTTC.

This clonotype has a handful of counts. The chain couples TRBV18 to TRBJ1-4; no reliable D call. Germline V gives CDR1 KGHSH, CDR2 LQKENI. With 2 bases removed from V and 8 bases from J, the gap between germline ends came to 21 bases. This CDR3 region has 17 residues. CDR3 DNA sequence: TGTGCCAGCTCACCAATCTCGGGCCTCGAATTAGGGGAAAAACTGTTTTTT. Its protein product is CASSPISGLELGEKLFF.